Listed below are T cell receptor beta chains from one sample, sequenced in a study of response to subunit inactivated influenza vaccine. TCRdb processed the RT-PCR reads anew with MiXCR; each CDR3 protein has one entry. This sample has hundreds of thousands of distinct CDR3 sequences; less than 20% occur once, and the top ten carry under 13%. The input for sequencing was PBMCs from blood, taken roughly 5 days after vaccination. Receptor source: a man in his fifties who received an inactivated influenza vaccine. Each CDR3 is given with its conserved first and last residue. The D gene is left open where the match is weak. The listing skips clone size in some rows; elsewhere it reads once, few, many or a size class.

d_call | clone_size | j_call | v_call | cdr3_aa | cdr3_nt
. | . | TRBJ1-2 | TRBV5-6 | CASSPDGGVNYGYTF | TGTGCCAGCAGCCCGGACGGGGGGGTTAACTACGGCTACACCTTC
. | few | TRBJ1-5 | TRBV12-3/TRBV12-4 | CASSLDVYQPQHF | TGTGCCAGCAGTTTGGACGTTTATCAGCCCCAGCATTTT
TRBD2 | . | TRBJ2-5 | TRBV12-3/TRBV12-4 | CASSLGRSGSQETQYF | TGTGCCAGCAGTTTGGGGCGTAGCGGGAGCCAAGAGACCCAGTACTTC
. | many | TRBJ2-7 | TRBV29-1 | CSVGDRWSSYEQYF | TGCAGCGTCGGGGACCGTTGGTCATCCTACGAGCAGTACTTC
TRBD1 | . | TRBJ2-5 | TRBV7-8 | CASRPGQEETQYF | TGTGCCAGCAGACCGGGACAGGAGGAGACCCAGTACTTC
. | . | TRBJ2-7 | TRBV29-1 | CSVEGGVSYEQYF | TGCAGCGTTGAAGGGGGGGTCTCCTACGAGCAGTACTTC
TRBD1 | . | TRBJ1-5 | TRBV6-2/TRBV6-3 | CASRPRDRGGLPQHF | TGTGCCAGCAGACCCCGCGACAGGGGTGGTCTGCCCCAGCATTTT
TRBD2 | . | TRBJ2-1 | TRBV5-6 | CASSAGTGGVRNEQFF | TGTGCCAGCAGCGCGGGCACCGGGGGGGTCCGAAATGAGCAGTTCTTC
TRBD2 | . | TRBJ2-5 | TRBV20-1 | CSATGTSGKGGETQYF | TGCAGTGCGACCGGGACTAGCGGAAAAGGGGGGGAGACCCAGTACTTC
TRBD2 | . | TRBJ2-1 | TRBV28 | CASNLDRGAYNEQFF | TGTGCCAGCAACTTGGATCGGGGGGCCTACAATGAGCAGTTCTTC
. | . | TRBJ2-1 | TRBV4-1 | CASSRASQRYNEQFF | TGCGCCAGCAGCCGAGCTTCGCAGCGCTACAATGAGCAGTTCTTC
TRBD1 | few | TRBJ1-2 | TRBV20-1 | CSAVGTGGKNYGYTF | TGCAGTGCTGTGGGGACAGGGGGCAAGAACTATGGCTACACCTTC
TRBD1 | few | TRBJ1-1 | TRBV27 | CASSLETGKLNTEAFF | TGTGCCAGCAGTTTAGAGACAGGGAAACTAAACACTGAAGCTTTCTTT
. | few | TRBJ2-4 | TRBV20-1 | CSAQDSTLAKNIQYF | TGCAGTGCTCAAGACAGTACCCTAGCCAAAAACATTCAGTACTTC
. | few | TRBJ2-7 | TRBV10-3 | CAIRRDTAYEQYF | TGTGCCATCAGGCGGGACACTGCCTACGAGCAGTACTTC
. | few | TRBJ1-2 | TRBV5-4 | CASSKGSDYGYTF | TGTGCCAGCAGCAAGGGATCTGACTATGGCTACACCTTC
. | few | TRBJ2-3 | TRBV6-2/TRBV6-3 | CASSSYYPTDTQYF | TGTGCCAGCAGTTCTTACTACCCCACAGATACGCAGTATTTT
. | few | TRBJ2-5 | TRBV12-3/TRBV12-4 | CASSPSSGTQYF | TGTGCCAGCAGTCCCTCATCCGGCACCCAGTACTTC